This TCR beta chain was profiled in a study of beta chain features in type 1 diabetes. For the study at large: There was similarity between patients and healthy donors in age, gender and cell yields. Sorted cell examination encompassed about 110 million cells across all samples.

CD45RO/CCR7/CD25/CD127/CD95/CD27 staining was used to isolate CD4+ naive, central memory, regulatory and stem cell-like memory cells by sorting. General study points: Shortening that was moderate but significant affected the TCRB CDR3s of Type 1 diabetes patients in all four CD4+ subsets.

Isolated RNA was reverse transcribed in full, so expressed TCRB transcripts were sequenced. Only in-frame clones appear in the TCRdb table, and some are missing; sequencing was by immunoSEQ multiplex PCR. This sample has over 650,000 clones, with about an eighth found just once. The CDR3 length is 13 residues. Germline V gene lookup returns CDR1 LNHDA and CDR2 SQIVND (reference sequence). With 8 bases removed from V and 2 bases from J, the gap between germline ends came to 12 bases. In the case of this clone: What it recognizes is unknown.

Source material: naive CD4+ T cells from blood. This sequence originates from a man between 18 and 35 years old with type 1 diabetes. J is TRBJ1-1 and V is TRBV19; D call uncertain. CDR3 in DNA: TGTGCCAGTTCTGAGGGATCTAACACTGAAGCTTTCTTT. Translating it yields CASSEGSNTEAFF.